This entry concerns a single T cell receptor beta chain. Germline CDR1 SEHNR, CDR2 FQNEAQ (reference sequence). V lost 5 bases to trimming and J lost 2 bases, with 13 bases between them. The CDR3 covers 15 residues. These data are taken from a study of blood T cell repertoires in COVID-19. In the study overall: COVID-19 samples collected from the United States, Italy and Spain covered acute and convalescent phases. In each case, the material was cDNA or gDNA derived from T cells, B-cell-depleted T cells, or PBMCs.

Per the authors' pipeline: It was from reference gene primer amplification that nucleated cell counts were estimated. TCRdb keeps only in-frame clones here, not all; method: immunoSEQ multiplex PCR. That table furnishes V, J and clone size, whereas the DNA furnished D and trimming. Among 290,000 or so clones listed, 75% to 85% were seen once. Sample: peripheral blood. The chain recombines TRBV7-9 with TRBJ2-4, with a tentative D call TRBD1 (5 bases). The sequence derives from a man aged 45-60 years with active or convalescent COVID-19. CDR3 in DNA: TGTGCCAGCAGCCCGCCAGGGCGGTCCAAAAACATTCAGTACTTC. It codes for CASSPPGRSKNIQYF.